This T cell receptor (beta chain) was identified during a study of breast tumors, draining lymph nodes, adjacent tissues. Broader study findings: Luminal-like breast cancer showed significantly higher tumor–nontumor repertoire similarity than basal-like.

As for this clonotype: Its antigen is as yet unknown.

TCRdb reprocessed the multiplex PCR reads via MiXCR and lists one record per CDR3 protein. The table has 150,000 to 200,000 distinct CDR3 sequences, 33% seen once. Trimming cost V 5 bases and J 5 bases; bases outside gene matches: 19. Germline V CDR1 and CDR2: MNHNY, SVGAGI (reference sequence). The CDR3 contains 18 residues. The lymph nodes were axillary draining lymph nodes from breast cancer patients. The clonotype was recovered from a female donor with breast cancer. Some clones in this sample may be carry-over from other donors' samples. The sequencing sample was made of axillary lymph node tissue. This chain connects TRBV6-6 to TRBJ2-5; 8 bases match TRBD1. In DNA, the CDR3 is TGTGCCAGCAGTCCCCGATCCGCTAGCGCAGGGGGCTTGGAGACCCAGTACTTC. Translated, it gives CASSPRSASAGGLETQYF.